The 9 T cell receptor beta chains reported below all come from one sample, sequenced in a study of identical twins. One entry per CDR3 protein, called by TCRdb with MiXCR from the 5' RACE reads. The sample lists 500,000 to 600,000 distinct CDR3 sequences, roughly 21% occurring once. In addition, the sample was reused for a study of T cells expressing NK-cell markers.

Source material: CD4+ T cells sorted from blood. These receptors originate from a woman between 18 and 29 years old in good health.

The rearrangement links TRBV11-2 to TRBJ2-7, with a weak D call TRBD2 (6 bases). Trimming removed 1 base at V and 7 bases at J, with 17 bases between. The CDR3 is made up of 15 amino acids. Germline loops: CDR1 SGHAT, CDR2 FQNNGV. The chain's CDR3 is CASSLGGTLGGEQYF. Written as DNA, the CDR3 is TGTGCCAGCAGCTTAGGAGGGACTTTAGGAGGGGAGCAGTACTTC.

The chain employs TRBV20-1 and TRBJ2-6; D gene uncertain. The V gene lost 6 bases and the J gene lost 2 bases, with 14 bases spanning the gap. This CDR3 has 15 residues. Germline V gene sequence: CDR1 DFQATT, CDR2 SNEGSKA (reference sequence). The CDR3 loop is CSAIPLSTGANVLTF. CDR3 sequence (DNA): TGCAGTGCCATCCCCTTGAGCACTGGGGCCAACGTCCTGACTTTC.

This clonotype has only a few counts. This sequence joins TRBV9 and TRBJ2-3; 10 positions agree with TRBD2. Per germline, CDR1 SGDLS and CDR2 YYNGEE. The CDR3 loop spans 18 amino acids. After removal of 0 bases from V and 0 bases from J, the junction contained 7 bases not matched to a gene. CDR3 amino acids: CASSVGVVAGGSTDTQYF. The CDR3 coding sequence is TGTGCCAGCAGCGTAGGAGTTGTAGCGGGGGGAAGCACAGATACGCAGTATTTT.

V usage is TRBV4-1 and J usage is TRBJ2-1; D is tentatively TRBD1 or TRBD2 (6 bases each). This CDR3 has 16 residues. Germline V gene sequence: CDR1 MGHRA, CDR2 YSYEKL. V dropped 0 bases and J dropped 9 bases, with 18 bases sitting between them. In nucleotides, the CDR3 is TGCGCCAGCAGCCAAGATCAGGGGAGCGGGCCCCCTGAGCAGTTCTTC. Translating gives CASSQDQGSGPPEQFF.

The chain is built from TRBV20-1 and TRBJ2-5, with 7 bases that match TRBD1. The CDR3 extends over 14 amino acids. V lost 5 bases to trimming and J lost 2 bases; unmatched junction nucleotides: 8. Germline V lookup: CDR1 DFQATT, CDR2 SNEGSKA (reference sequence). CDR3 residues: CSAERGQQQETQYF. The CDR3 DNA sequence: TGCAGTGCTGAACGGGGACAGCAACAAGAGACCCAGTACTTC.

This clonotype turned up a few times. V is TRBV3-1 and J is TRBJ1-1; D perhaps matches TRBD1 (5 bases). Germline-derived CDR1 and CDR2 are LGHDT and YNNKEL (reference sequence). This CDR3 is built from 14 residues. The V and J ends lost 2 bases and 4 bases respectively, with 11 bases between them. The CDR3 bases are TGTGCCAGCAGCCAACCAGGGAGGGGCACTGAAGCTTTCTTT. Translation gives CASSQPGRGTEAFF.

The CDR3 sequence: CASSTDRRNSPLHF. The CDR3 region has the DNA TGTGCCAGCAGTACGGACAGGCGAAATTCACCCCTCCACTTT. V is TRBV6-1 and J is TRBJ1-6; 7 nucleotides match TRBD1. Unmatched junction bases numbered 5, after V lost 5 bases and J lost 7 bases. This CDR3 comprises 14 residues. Germline V gene lookup returns CDR1 MNHNS and CDR2 SASEGT.

The chain links TRBV12-3 or TRBV12-4 to TRBJ1-2; no firm D call. This CDR3 contains 12 residues. With 5 bases removed from V and 4 bases from J, the gap between germline ends came to 8 bases. The CDR3 nucleotides are TGTGCCAGCAGTCCGGTTGCCTATGGCTACACCTTC. Its protein is CASSPVAYGYTF.

V and J are TRBV20-1 and TRBJ2-7; the D gene is possibly TRBD2 (5 bases). There are 13 residues in the CDR3. V lost 4 bases, J lost 2 bases, and 12 bases lay in between. Per the germline V gene, CDR1 is DFQATT and CDR2 is SNEGSKA (reference sequence). This CDR3 reads CSANPDGAYEQYF. DNA of the CDR3: TGCAGTGCTAACCCCGACGGGGCCTACGAGCAGTACTTC.